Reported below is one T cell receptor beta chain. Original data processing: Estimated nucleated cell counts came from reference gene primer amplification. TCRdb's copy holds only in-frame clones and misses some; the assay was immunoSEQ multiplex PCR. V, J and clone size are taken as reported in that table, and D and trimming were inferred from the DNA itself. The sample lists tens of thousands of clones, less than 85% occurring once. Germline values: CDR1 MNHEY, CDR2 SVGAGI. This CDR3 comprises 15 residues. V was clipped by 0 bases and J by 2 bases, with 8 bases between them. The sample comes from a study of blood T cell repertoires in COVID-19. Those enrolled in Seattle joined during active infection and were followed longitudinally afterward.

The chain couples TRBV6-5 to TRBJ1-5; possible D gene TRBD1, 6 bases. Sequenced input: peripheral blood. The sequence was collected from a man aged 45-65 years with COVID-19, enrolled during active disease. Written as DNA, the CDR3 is TGTGCCAGCAGTTACTCGAAGGGGGGCAATCAGCCCCAGCATTTT. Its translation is CASSYSKGGNQPQHF.